The sequence of this TCR beta chain was determined in a study of graft-versus-host responses after intestinal transplantation. About the research overall: Recipients underwent multivisceral, liver-intestinal, or isolated intestinal transplants.

Germline CDR1 reads SGHTA; CDR2 reads FQGNSA. V was pared by 5 bases and J by 7 bases, with 10 bases of the junction left unmatched. The CDR3 consists of 15 residues. Study results and caveats: GvH clones occurred in recipient marrow; some first appeared in ileum or blood.

Measured with immunoSEQ multiplex PCR; TCRdb has only the in-frame clones, and not every one. Altogether approximately 85,000 clones are present, 80% to 95% being singletons, with the ten largest covering 7.6%. This clone was observed once. Its target is unknown. Sequencing was performed on unstimulated CD8+ T cells sorted from spleen or lymph node cells, taken before transplant. The genes are TRBV7-2 and TRBJ1-5, with TRBD1 matching 8 bases. The receptor comes from a human donor who was the organ donor for an intestinal transplant. The CDR3 loop reads CASSPGQGPRQPQHF. CDR3 nucleotide sequence: TGTGCCAGCAGCCCAGGACAGGGTCCACGCCAGCCCCAGCATTTT. Full variable domain (missing parts from reference TRBV7-2 and TRBJ1-5): GAGVSQSPSNKVTEKGKDVELRCDPISGHTALYWYRQSLGQGLEFLIYFQGNSAPDKSGLPSDRFSAERTGGSVSTLTIQRTQQEDSAVYLCASSPGQGPRQPQHFGDGTRLSIL.